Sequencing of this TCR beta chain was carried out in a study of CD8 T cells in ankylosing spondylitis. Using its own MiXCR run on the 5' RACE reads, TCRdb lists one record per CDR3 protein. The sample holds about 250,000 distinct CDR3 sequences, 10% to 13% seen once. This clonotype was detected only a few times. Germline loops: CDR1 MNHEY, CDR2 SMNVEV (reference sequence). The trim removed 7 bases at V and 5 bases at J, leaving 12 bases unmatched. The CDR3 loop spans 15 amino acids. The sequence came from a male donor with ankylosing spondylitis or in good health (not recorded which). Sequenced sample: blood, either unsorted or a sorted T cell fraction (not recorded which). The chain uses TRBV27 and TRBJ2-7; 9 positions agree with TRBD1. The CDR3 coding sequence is TGTGCCAGCATTCCCCGGTGGGACAGGGATCACGAGCAGTACTTC. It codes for CASIPRWDRDHEQYF.